A single sample is the source of the 3 T cell receptor beta chains below, sequenced in a study of cytotoxic CD8 clonotypes in ibrutinib-treated CLL. Produced via immunoSEQ multiplex PCR; TCRdb's table is partial and in-frame only. The table includes tens of thousands of clones, around 60% detected once. Here the sequenced sample was PBMCs, taken after 12 months of ibrutinib treatment. Receptor source: a human donor with chronic lymphocytic leukemia.

The chain employs TRBV29-1 and TRBJ2-1; D gene ambiguous. V dropped 4 bases and J dropped 6 bases, with 10 bases sitting between them. The CDR3 has 12 residues. The germline V gene encodes CDR1 SQVTM and CDR2 ANQGSEA. The CDR3 DNA sequence: TGCAGCGTTGGGAGCTGGCTCAATGAGCAGTTCTTC. The encoded protein is CSVGSWLNEQFF.

In this sample, this clone turned up a few times. The chain employs TRBV6-1 and TRBJ1-5, with TRBD1 identical over 9 bases. The germline gives CDR1 MNHNS, CDR2 SASEGT. This CDR3 contains 14 residues. The J segment lost 6 bases and the V segment lost 7 bases, leaving 7 bases of the junction unmatched. The DNA of the CDR3 is TGTGCCAGCACCCACAGGGGGCTACGTCAGCCCCAGCATTTT. It translates to CASTHRGLRQPQHF.

Turning to this clone: At one boundary the junction diverges from the germline segment, which might be a read error. The rearrangement uses TRBV18 and TRBJ1-1, with 7 bases fitting TRBD1. CDR1 and CDR2 from the germline V gene are KGHSH and LQKENI. The CDR3 is 16 amino acids. As DNA, the CDR3 is TGTGCCAGCTCCCCACTGTCCTCAGGGGGGCCAACTGAAGCTTTCTTT. Protein sequence: CASSPLSSGGPTEAFF.